Listed here are 15 T cell receptor beta chains from one sample, sequenced in a study of blood T cell repertoires in COVID-19. Assay: immunoSEQ multiplex PCR; the TCRdb copy retains only in-frame clones and omits some. The repertoire holds about 98,000 clones, with approximately 92% as singletons. The specimen was peripheral blood. The receptor set was obtained from a man in his late teens or twenties with acute or convalescent COVID-19.

DNA of the CDR3: TGTGCCAGCAGTCTCTCTGGTTGGCGGAATGAGCAGTTCTTC. This gives the protein CASSLSGWRNEQFF. The chain employs TRBV6-4 and TRBJ2-1; no clear D. Germline V CDR1 and CDR2: MRHNA, SNTAGT. V was pared by 5 bases and J by 7 bases, with 15 bases between. This CDR3 region has 14 residues.

This clone was seen only once. The rearrangement uses TRBV10-2 and TRBJ2-3, with 13 bases matching TRBD2. From germline, CDR1 is WSHSY and CDR2 SAAADI. The CDR3 is made up of 15 amino acids. V lost 5 bases and J lost 5; bases outside the gene matches: 4. For the CDR3, the DNA is TGCGCCAGCAGTAGGACTAGCGGGGGTGGAGATACGCAGTATTTT. It specifies CASSRTSGGGDTQYF.

The V gene is TRBV3-1 (or the pseudogene TRBV3-2), the J gene TRBJ2-3; 7 bases fit TRBD2. CDR3 size: 16 residues. V lost 0 bases to trimming and J lost 4 bases; unmatched junction nucleotides: 7. Per the germline V gene, CDR1 is LGHDT and CDR2 is YNNKEL (reference sequence). CDR3 amino acids: CASSQDGPSGADTQYF. The CDR3 DNA reads TGTGCCAGCAGCCAAGATGGACCTAGCGGTGCAGATACGCAGTATTTT.

V is TRBV29-1 and J is TRBJ2-5, with TRBD1 identical over 9 bases. Germline-derived CDR1 and CDR2 are SQVTM and ANQGSEA. The ends lost 4 bases at V and 5 bases at J; junction bases unmatched: 11. CDR3 length equals 15 residues. The CDR3 DNA follows: TGCAGCGTTGCCGACACAGGGGGCGCGGGGGAGACCCAGTACTTC. Translation gives CSVADTGGAGETQYF.

This clone was seen just once. V gene TRBV7-2 combines with J gene TRBJ2-7; TRBD1 agrees at 9 bases. Germline V gene lookup returns CDR1 SGHTA and CDR2 FQGNSA. This CDR3 spans 14 amino acids. V lost 7 bases and J lost 3; bases outside the gene matches: 7. The CDR3 loop is CASTPDRGNYEQYF. The DNA of the CDR3 is TGTGCCAGCACCCCGGACAGGGGAAACTACGAGCAGTACTTC.

The V and J genes are TRBV11-3 and TRBJ2-3; D unresolved. The germline V gene has CDR1 SGHNT and CDR2 YENEEA. The CDR3 runs to 14 residues. Trimming took off 2 bases at V and 8 bases at J, with 14 bases between the two ends. The CDR3 here is CASSLTGPLGTQYF. For the CDR3, the DNA is TGTGCCAGCAGCTTAACGGGTCCGCTTGGTACGCAGTATTTT.

The rearrangement links TRBV18 to TRBJ2-7; D gene ambiguous. The CDR3 is 15 amino acids. The germline CDR1 and CDR2 sequences are KGHSH and LQKENI. Deletions cut 2 bases from V and 1 base from J, with 12 bases between. DNA for the CDR3: TGTGCCAGCTCACCAAACAGCATGCTTTCCTACGAGCAGTACTTC. Residues: CASSPNSMLSYEQYF.

V is TRBV15 and J is TRBJ2-1; TRBD2 aligns across 9 bases. V trimming: 5 bases; J trimming: 7 bases; junction bases outside the gene matches: 6. The germline V gene encodes CDR1 LNHNV and CDR2 YYDKDF (reference sequence). The CDR3 runs to 14 residues. The CDR3 loop is CATSRGGAGNEQFF. As DNA, the CDR3 is TGTGCCACCAGCCGCGGGGGGGCGGGGAATGAGCAGTTCTTC.

The rearrangement joins TRBV2 to TRBJ2-7; no clear D gene. This CDR3 has 16 amino acids. Germline V gene sequence: CDR1 SNHLY, CDR2 FYNNEI. V shed 0 bases and J shed 3 bases, with 15 bases lying between them. The CDR3: CASSEAGGPSLYEQYF. The CDR3 DNA sequence: TGTGCCAGCAGTGAAGCGGGTGGGCCTTCTCTCTACGAGCAGTACTTC.

This sequence joins TRBV29-1 and TRBJ2-1; D is perhaps TRBD2 (6 bases). This CDR3 is built from 13 residues. The V end lost 2 bases, the J end lost 8 bases, and 13 bases lay between the germline ends. The germline V gene encodes CDR1 SQVTM and CDR2 ANQGSEA. CDR3 amino acids: CSVELAGRDEQFF. The DNA for the CDR3 is TGCAGCGTTGAATTGGCGGGAAGGGATGAGCAGTTCTTC.

The rearrangement joins TRBV12-3 or TRBV12-4 to TRBJ1-2; no clear D gene. Deletions cut 6 bases from V and 7 bases from J, with 15 bases between. The CDR3 is 13 residues long. The CDR3 nucleotides read TGTGCCAGCAGCCCAGGCCCAGGCCTTGGCTACACCTTC. It translates to CASSPGPGLGYTF.

The chain joins TRBV6-2 or TRBV6-3 to TRBJ2-7; 10 bases map to TRBD2. From germline, CDR1 is MNHEY and CDR2 SVGEGT. This CDR3 contains 17 residues. The junction had 9 bases not matched to a gene; V was cut back by 3 bases and J by 1 base. CDR3 in DNA: TGTGCCAGCAGTTATCGCCGGCTAGCGGGGGTGTCCTACGAGCAGTACTTC. This codes for CASSYRRLAGVSYEQYF.

This chain links TRBV14 with TRBJ1-2, with 10 bases that match TRBD1. The germline gives CDR1 SGHDN, CDR2 FVKESK. The CDR3 extends over 14 amino acids. With 4 bases clipped from V and 7 bases from J, the junction kept 6 bases outside the gene matches. The CDR3 region is CASSLRTGGRGYTF. The CDR3 DNA is TGTGCCAGCAGCCTTCGGACAGGGGGTCGTGGCTACACCTTC.

The chain joins TRBV28 to TRBJ2-7; D not resolved. The length of the CDR3 is 13 residues. Looked up from germline, CDR1 is MDHEN and CDR2 is SYDVKM. V was trimmed by 3 bases and J by 3 bases, leaving 9 bases between them. The CDR3 coding sequence is TGTGCCAGCAGTTTGGGCATCATCTACGAGCAGTACTTC. The encoded protein is CASSLGIIYEQYF.

V usage is TRBV6-1 and J usage is TRBJ1-2; D ambiguous. Germline V lookup: CDR1 MNHNS, CDR2 SASEGT. V was trimmed by 2 bases and J by 2 bases, leaving 6 bases between them. This CDR3 has 13 amino acids. CDR3 sequence reads: CASSETENYGYTF. Here the CDR3 DNA reads TGTGCCAGCAGTGAAACAGAAAACTATGGCTACACCTTC.